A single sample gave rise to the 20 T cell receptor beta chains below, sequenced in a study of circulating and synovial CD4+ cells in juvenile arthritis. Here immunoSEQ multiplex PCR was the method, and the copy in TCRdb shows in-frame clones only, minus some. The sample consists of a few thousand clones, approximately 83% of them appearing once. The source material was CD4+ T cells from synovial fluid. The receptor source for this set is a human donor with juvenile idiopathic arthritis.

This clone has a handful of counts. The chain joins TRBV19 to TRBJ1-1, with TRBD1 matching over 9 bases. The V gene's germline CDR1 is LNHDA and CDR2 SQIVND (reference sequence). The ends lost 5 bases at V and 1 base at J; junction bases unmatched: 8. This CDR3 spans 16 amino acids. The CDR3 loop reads CASSADDRGGNTEAFF. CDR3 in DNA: TGTGCCAGTAGTGCAGATGACAGGGGGGGGAACACTGAAGCTTTCTTT. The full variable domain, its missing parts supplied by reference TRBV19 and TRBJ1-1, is DGGITQSPKYLFRKEGQNVTLSCEQNLNHDAMYWYRQDPGQGLRLIYYSQIVNDFQKGDIAEGYSVSREKKESFPLTVTSAQKNPTAFYLCASSADDRGGNTEAFFGQGTRLTVV.

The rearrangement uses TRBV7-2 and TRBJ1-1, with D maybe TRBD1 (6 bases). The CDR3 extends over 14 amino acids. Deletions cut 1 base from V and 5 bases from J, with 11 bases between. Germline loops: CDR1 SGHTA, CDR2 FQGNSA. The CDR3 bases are TGTGCCAGCAGCTTAGACCAGGGGCGGACTGAAGCTTTCTTT. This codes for CASSLDQGRTEAFF.

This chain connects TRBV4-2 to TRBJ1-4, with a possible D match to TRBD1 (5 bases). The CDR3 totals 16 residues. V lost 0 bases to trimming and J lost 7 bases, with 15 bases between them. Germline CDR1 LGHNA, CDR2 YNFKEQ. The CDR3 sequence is CASSQEGGAGAEKLFF. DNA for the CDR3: TGTGCCAGCAGCCAAGAGGGAGGGGCGGGAGCTGAAAAACTGTTTTTT.

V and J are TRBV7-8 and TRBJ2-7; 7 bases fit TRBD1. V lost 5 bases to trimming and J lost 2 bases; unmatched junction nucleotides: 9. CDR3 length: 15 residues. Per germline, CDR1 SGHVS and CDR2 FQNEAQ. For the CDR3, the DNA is TGTGCCAGCAGCCACCGGGACAGAGGTCCCTACGAGCAGTACTTC. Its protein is CASSHRDRGPYEQYF. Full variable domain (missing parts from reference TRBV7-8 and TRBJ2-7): GAGVSQSPRYKVAKRGQDVALRCDPISGHVSLFWYQQALGQGPEFLTYFQNEAQLDKSGLPSDRFFAERPEGSVSTLKIQRTQQEDSAVYLCASSHRDRGPYEQYFGPGTRLTVT.

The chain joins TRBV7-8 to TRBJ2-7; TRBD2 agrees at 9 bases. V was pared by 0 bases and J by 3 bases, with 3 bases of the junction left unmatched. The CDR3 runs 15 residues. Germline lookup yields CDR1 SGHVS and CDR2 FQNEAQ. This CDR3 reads CASSLAQRGVYEQYF. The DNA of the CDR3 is TGTGCCAGCAGCTTAGCCCAGCGGGGGGTCTACGAGCAGTACTTC.

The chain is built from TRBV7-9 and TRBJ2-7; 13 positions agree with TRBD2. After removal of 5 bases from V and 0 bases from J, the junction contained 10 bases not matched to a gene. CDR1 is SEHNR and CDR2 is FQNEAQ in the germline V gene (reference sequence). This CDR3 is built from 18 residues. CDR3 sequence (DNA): TGTGCCAGCAGCCAGAGGACTAGCGGGGGTAGGAGCTCCTACGAGCAGTACTTC. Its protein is CASSQRTSGGRSSYEQYF.

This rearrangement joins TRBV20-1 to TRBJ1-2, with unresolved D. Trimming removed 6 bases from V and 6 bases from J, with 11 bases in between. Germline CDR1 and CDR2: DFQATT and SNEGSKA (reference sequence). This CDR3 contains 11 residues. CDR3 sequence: CSATSGNGYTF. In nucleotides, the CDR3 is TGCAGTGCAACCTCGGGAAATGGCTACACCTTC.

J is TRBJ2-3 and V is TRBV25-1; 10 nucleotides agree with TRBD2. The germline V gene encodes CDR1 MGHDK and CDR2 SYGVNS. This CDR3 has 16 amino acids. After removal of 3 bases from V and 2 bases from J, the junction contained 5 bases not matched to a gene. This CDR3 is CASSDASGSLTDTQYF. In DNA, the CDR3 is TGTGCCAGCAGTGATGCTAGCGGGAGCCTCACAGATACGCAGTATTTT.

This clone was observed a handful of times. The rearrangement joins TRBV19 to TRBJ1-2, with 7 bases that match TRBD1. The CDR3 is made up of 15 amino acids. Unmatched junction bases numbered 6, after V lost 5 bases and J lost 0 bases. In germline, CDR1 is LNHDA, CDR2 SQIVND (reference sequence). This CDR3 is CASSEQGRSNYGYTF. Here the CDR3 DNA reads TGTGCCAGTAGTGAACAGGGGCGATCTAACTATGGCTACACCTTC.

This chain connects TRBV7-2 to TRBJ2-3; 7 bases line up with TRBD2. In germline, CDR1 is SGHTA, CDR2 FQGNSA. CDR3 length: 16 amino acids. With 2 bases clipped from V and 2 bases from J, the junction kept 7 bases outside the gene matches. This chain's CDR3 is CASSLLTGGSTDTQYF. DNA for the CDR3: TGTGCCAGCAGCTTACTTACCGGGGGGTCCACAGATACGCAGTATTTT.

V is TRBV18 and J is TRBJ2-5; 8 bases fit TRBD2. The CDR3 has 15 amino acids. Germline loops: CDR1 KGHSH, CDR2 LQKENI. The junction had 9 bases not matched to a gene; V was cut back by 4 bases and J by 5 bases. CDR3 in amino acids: CASSLGLGLVETQYF. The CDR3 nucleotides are TGTGCCAGCTCACTTGGTTTGGGACTAGTGGAGACCCAGTACTTC.

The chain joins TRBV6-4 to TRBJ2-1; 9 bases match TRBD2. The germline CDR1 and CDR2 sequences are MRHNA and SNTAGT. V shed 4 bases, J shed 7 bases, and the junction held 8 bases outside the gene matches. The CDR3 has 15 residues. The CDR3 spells CASSVSSGRTNEQFF. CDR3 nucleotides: TGTGCCAGCAGTGTTTCGAGCGGGAGGACTAATGAGCAGTTCTTC.

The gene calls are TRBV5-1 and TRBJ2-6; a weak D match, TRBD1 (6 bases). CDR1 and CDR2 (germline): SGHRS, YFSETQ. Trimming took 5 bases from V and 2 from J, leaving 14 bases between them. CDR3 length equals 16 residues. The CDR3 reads CASSHTDRPGANVLTF. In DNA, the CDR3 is TGCGCCAGCAGTCACACCGACAGGCCTGGGGCCAACGTCCTGACTTTC.

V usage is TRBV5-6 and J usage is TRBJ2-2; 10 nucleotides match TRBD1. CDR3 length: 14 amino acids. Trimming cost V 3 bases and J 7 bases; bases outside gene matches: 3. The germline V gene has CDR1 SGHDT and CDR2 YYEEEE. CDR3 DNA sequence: TGTGCCAGCAGCTGGGGACAGGGGAGCGGGGAGCTGTTTTTT. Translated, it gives CASSWGQGSGELFF.

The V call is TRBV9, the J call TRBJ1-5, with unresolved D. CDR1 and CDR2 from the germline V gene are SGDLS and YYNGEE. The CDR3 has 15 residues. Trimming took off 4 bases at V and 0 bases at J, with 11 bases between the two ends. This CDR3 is CASSNNQNSNQPQHF. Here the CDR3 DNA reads TGTGCCAGCAGCAACAACCAAAATAGCAATCAGCCCCAGCATTTT.

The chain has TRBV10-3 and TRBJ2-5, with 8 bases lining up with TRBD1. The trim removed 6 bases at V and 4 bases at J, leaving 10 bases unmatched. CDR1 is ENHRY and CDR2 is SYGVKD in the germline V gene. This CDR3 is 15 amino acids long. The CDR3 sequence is CAISFGQGGRETQYF. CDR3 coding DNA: TGTGCCATCAGCTTCGGACAGGGAGGACGAGAGACCCAGTACTTC.

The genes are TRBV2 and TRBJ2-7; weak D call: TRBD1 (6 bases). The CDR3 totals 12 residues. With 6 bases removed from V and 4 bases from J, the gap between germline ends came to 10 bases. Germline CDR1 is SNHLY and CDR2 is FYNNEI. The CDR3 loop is CASSLQGYEQYF. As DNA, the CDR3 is TGTGCCAGCAGCCTACAGGGTTACGAGCAGTACTTC.

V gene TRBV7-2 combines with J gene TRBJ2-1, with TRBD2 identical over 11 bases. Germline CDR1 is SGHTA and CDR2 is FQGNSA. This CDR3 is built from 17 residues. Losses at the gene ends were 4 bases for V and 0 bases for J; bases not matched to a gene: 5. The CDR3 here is CASSSSGRRSSYNEQFF. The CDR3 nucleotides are TGTGCCAGCAGCTCTAGCGGGAGGCGGAGCTCCTACAATGAGCAGTTCTTC. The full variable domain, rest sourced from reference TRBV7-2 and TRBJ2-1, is GAGVSQSPSNKVTEKGKDVELRCDPISGHTALYWYRQSLGQGLEFLIYFQGNSAPDKSGLPSDRFSAERTGGSVSTLTIQRTQQEDSAVYLCASSSSGRRSSYNEQFFGPGTRLTVL.

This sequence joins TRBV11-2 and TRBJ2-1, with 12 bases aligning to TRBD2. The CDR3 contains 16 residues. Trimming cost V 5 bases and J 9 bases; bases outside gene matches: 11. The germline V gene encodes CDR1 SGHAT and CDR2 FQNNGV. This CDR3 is CASSLTLGLAGSEQFF. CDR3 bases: TGTGCCAGCAGCCTCACCTTAGGACTAGCGGGAAGTGAGCAGTTCTTC.

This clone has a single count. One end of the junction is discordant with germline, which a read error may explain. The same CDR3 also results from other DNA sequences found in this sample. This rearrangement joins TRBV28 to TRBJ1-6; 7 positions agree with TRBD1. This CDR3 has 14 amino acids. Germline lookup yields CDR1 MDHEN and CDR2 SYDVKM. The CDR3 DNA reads TGTGCCAGCCTTGGCGGGACAGCCTATTCCCCCCTCCACTTT. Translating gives CASLGGTAYSPLHF.